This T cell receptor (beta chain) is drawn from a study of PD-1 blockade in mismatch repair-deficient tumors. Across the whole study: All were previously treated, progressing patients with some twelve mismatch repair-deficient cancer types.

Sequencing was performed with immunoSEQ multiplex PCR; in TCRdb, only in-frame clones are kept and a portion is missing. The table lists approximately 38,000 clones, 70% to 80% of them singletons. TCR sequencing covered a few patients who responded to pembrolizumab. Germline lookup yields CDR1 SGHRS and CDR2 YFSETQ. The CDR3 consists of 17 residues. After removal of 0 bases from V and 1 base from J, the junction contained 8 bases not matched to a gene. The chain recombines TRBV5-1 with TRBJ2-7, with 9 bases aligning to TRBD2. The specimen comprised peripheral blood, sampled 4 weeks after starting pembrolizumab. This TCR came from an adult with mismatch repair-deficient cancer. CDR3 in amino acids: CASSLDVGLANSYEQYF. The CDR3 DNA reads TGCGCCAGCAGCTTGGATGTGGGACTAGCCAATTCCTACGAGCAGTACTTC.